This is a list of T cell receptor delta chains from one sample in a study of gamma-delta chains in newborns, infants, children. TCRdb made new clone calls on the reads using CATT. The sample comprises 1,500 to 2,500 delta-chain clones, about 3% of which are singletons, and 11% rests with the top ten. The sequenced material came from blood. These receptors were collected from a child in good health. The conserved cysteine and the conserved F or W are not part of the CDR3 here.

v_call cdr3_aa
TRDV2 ACGQLPTPLMGDTHLHTDKLI
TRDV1 ALGETYLRLGRRRFRLI
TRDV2 ACDTLGTTDKLI
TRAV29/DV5 AASGWAPTDKLI
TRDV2 ACDTVGPGDDKLI
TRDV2 ACDRLLSGDIYTDRLI
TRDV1 ALGVQQPSYSWGIPSYTDKLI
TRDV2 ACDPVGGKPDKLI
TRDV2 ACDTVGESSDKLI
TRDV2 ACDPLGDKGTDKLI
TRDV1 ALGESNGGPRFYTDKLI
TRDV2 ACDTLSLGDTQGRTDKLI
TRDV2 ACDTVHTGGPRTDKLI
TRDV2 ACDPVLGDPGYTDKLI
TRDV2 ACDTAEYAEAKLI
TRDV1 ALGGTRYGTDKLI
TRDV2 ACDTVLAMTGGYGDKLI
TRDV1 ALGEPFRLPPLNWGIRPYTDKLI
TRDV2 ACDVLLGAHLTDKLI
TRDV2 ACDGVGLLGTDTDKLT
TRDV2 ACHEIRADKLI
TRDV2 ACDTAGTGDLAWGTRQMF
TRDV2 ACDTVRPLTGEGDDKLI
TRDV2 ACDTLLSTGGHTDKLI
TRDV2 ACDTVGLGDTLRKLI
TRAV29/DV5 AASARKSTGGSNTDKLI
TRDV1 ALGELLTELATERIGGYAKLI
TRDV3 AFIWGYAGWADKLI
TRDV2 ACDTGWGIRSSSWDTRQMF
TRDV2 ACDTIRLGDTEIYTDKLI
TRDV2 ACDPLGDRSDKLI
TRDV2 ACDPVGVLRTGGSYPYTDKLI
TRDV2 ACDPLSGTPQYTDKLI
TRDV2 ACDSLGAPQYTDKLI
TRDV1 ALGEPILPSDWGIPTTDKLI
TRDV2 ACDLLDKRGTDKLI
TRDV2 ACDTLSTGDTDKLI
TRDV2 ACDSLVRGDTQLGTDKLI
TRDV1 ALGELGLPLSYSEPPPYTDKLI
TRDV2 ACSFIGTGGSHTDKLI